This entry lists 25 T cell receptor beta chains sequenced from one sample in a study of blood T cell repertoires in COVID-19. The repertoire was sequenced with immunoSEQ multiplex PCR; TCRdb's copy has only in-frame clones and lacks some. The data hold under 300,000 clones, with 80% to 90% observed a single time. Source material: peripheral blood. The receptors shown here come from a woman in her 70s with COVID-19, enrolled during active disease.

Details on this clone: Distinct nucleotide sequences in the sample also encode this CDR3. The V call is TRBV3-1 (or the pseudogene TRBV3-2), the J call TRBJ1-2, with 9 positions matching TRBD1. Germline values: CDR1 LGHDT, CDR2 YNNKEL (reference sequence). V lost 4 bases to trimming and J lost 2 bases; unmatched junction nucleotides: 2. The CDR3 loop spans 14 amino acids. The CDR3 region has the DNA TGTGCCAGCAGCCCAGGACAGGGGAACTATGGCTACACCTTC. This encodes CASSPGQGNYGYTF.

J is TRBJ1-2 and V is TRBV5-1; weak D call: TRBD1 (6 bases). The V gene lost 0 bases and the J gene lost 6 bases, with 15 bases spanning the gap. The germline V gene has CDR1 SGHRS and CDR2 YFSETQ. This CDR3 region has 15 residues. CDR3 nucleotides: TGCGCCAGCAGCTTGGCTGGCGGGGGCGCCGATGGCTACACCTTC. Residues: CASSLAGGGADGYTF. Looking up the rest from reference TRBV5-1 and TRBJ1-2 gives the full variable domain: KAGVTQTPRYLIKTRGQQVTLSCSPISGHRSVSWYQQTPGQGLQFLFEYFSETQRNKGNFPGRFSGRQFSNSRSEMNVSTLELGDSALYLCASSLAGGGADGYTFGSGTRLTVV.

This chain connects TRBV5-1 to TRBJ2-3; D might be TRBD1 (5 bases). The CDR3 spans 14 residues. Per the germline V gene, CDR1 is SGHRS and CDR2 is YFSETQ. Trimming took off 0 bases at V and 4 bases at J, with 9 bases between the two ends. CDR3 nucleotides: TGCGCCAGCAGCTTGGGGGGCGAGGCAGATACGCAGTATTTT. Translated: CASSLGGEADTQYF.

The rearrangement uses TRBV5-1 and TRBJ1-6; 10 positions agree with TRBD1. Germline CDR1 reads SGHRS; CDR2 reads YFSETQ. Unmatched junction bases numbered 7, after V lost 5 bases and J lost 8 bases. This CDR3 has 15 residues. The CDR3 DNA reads TGCGCCAGCAGGTTGACAGGGGGCATGGATTCACCCCTCCACTTT. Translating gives CASRLTGGMDSPLHF.

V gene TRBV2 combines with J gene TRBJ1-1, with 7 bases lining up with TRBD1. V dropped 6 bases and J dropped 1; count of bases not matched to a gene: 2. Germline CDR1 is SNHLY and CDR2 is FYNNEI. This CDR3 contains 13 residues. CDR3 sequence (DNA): TGTGCCAGCAGGAGGGACAGGAACACTGAAGCTTTCTTT. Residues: CASRRDRNTEAFF.

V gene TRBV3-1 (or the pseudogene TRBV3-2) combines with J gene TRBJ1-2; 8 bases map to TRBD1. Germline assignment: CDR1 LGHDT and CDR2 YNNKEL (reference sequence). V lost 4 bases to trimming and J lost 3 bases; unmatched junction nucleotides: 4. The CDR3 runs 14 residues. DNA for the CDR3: TGTGCCAGCAGCCTCCCGGGACAGGACTATGGCTACACCTTC. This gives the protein CASSLPGQDYGYTF.

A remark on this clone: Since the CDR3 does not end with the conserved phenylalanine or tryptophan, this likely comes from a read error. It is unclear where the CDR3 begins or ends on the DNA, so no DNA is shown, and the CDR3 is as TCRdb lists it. CDR3 protein: CWKGRGEIGC. J is TRBJ2-3 and V is TRBV7-2; the DNA was not used to check the table's D call, TRBD2. CDR1 SGHTA and CDR2 FQGNSA come from the germline V gene. The CDR3 contains 10 residues when both ends are counted.

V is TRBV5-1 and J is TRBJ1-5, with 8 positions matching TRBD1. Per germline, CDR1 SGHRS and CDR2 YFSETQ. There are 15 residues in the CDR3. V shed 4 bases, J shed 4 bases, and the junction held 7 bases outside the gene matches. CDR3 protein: CASSADRGGNQPQHF. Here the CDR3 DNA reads TGCGCCAGCAGCGCCGACAGGGGTGGGAATCAGCCCCAGCATTTT.

CDR3 region: CASSRSTEAFF. DNA for the CDR3: TGTGCCAGCAGCCGGTCCACTGAAGCTTTCTTT. The chain has TRBV12-3 or TRBV12-4 and TRBJ1-1; no firm D call. The CDR3 consists of 11 residues. V was shortened by 6 bases and J by 4 bases, with 6 bases between the two germline ends.

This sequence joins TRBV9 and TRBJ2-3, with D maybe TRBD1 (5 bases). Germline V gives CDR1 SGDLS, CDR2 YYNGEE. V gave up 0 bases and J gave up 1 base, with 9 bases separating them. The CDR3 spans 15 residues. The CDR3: CASSVAKGGTDTQYF. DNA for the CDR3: TGTGCCAGCAGCGTAGCGAAAGGGGGCACAGATACGCAGTATTTT.

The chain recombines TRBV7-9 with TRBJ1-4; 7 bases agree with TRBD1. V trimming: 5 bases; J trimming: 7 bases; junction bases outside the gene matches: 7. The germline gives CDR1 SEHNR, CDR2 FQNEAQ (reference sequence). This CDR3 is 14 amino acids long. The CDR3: CASSIGTEGEKLFF. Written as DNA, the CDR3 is TGTGCCAGCAGCATCGGGACAGAAGGTGAAAAACTGTTTTTT.

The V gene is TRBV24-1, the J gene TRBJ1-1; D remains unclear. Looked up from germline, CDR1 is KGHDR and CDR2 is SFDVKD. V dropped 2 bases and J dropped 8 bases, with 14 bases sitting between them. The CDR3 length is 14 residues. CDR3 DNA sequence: TGTGCCACCAGTGATTCAACCCCTTTAGCGGAAGCTTTCTTT. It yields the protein CATSDSTPLAEAFF.

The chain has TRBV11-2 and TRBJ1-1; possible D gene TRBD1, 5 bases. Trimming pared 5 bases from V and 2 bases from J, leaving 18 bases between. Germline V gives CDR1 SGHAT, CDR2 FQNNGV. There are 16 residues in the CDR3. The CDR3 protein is CASSLRWGGENTEAFF. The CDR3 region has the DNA TGTGCCAGCAGCCTTCGGTGGGGGGGGGAAAACACTGAAGCTTTCTTT.

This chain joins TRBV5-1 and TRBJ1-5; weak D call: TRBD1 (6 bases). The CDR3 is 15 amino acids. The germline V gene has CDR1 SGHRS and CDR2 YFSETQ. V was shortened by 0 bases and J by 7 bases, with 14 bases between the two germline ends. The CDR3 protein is CASSLDGEGGQPQHF. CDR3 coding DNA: TGCGCCAGCAGCTTGGACGGGGAAGGGGGACAGCCCCAGCATTTT.

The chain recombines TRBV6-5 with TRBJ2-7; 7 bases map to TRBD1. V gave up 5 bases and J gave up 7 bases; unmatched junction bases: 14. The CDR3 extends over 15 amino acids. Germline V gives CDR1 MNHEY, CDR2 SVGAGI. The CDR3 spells CASSPPGQRSGEQYF. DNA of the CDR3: TGTGCCAGCAGTCCACCGGGACAGAGGTCGGGGGAGCAGTACTTC.

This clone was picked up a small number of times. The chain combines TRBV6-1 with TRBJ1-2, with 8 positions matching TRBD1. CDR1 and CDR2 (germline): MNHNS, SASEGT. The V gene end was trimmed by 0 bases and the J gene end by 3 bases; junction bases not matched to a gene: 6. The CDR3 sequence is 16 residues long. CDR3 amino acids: CASSEALRGQDYGYTF. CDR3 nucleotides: TGTGCCAGCAGTGAAGCGCTTCGGGGACAGGACTATGGCTACACCTTC.

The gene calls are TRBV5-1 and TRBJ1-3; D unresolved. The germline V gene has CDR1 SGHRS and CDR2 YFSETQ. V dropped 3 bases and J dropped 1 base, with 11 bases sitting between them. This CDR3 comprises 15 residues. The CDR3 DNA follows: TGCGCCAGCAGCTCCGGGGATTCGTCTGGAAACACCATATATTTT. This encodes CASSSGDSSGNTIYF.

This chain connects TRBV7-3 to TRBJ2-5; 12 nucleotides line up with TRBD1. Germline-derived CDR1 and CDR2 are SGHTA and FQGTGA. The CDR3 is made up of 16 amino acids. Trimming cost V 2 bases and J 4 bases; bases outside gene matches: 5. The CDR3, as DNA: TGTGCCAGCAGCTTAGGTCGGGACAGGGGGCGAGAGACCCAGTACTTC. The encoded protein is CASSLGRDRGRETQYF. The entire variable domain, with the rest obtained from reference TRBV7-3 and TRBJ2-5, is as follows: GAGVSQTPSNKVTEKGKYVELRCDPISGHTALYWYRQSLGQGPEFLIYFQGTGAADDSGLPNDRFFAVRPEGSVSTLKIQRTERGDSAVYLCASSLGRDRGRETQYFGPGTRLLVL.

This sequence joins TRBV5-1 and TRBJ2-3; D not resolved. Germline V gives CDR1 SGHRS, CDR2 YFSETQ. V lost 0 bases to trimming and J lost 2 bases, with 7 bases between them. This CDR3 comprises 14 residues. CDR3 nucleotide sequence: TGCGCCAGCAGCTTGGTTACAAACACAGATACGCAGTATTTT. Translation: CASSLVTNTDTQYF.

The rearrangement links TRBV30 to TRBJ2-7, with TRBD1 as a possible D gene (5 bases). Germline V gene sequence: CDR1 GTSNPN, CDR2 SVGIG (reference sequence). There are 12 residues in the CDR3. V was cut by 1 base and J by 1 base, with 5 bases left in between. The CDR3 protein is CAWSAGSYEQYF. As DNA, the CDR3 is TGTGCCTGGAGTGCAGGGTCCTACGAGCAGTACTTC. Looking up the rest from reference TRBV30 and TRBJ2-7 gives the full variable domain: SQTIHQWPATLVQPVGSPLSLECTVEGTSNPNLYWYRQAAGRGLQLLFYSVGIGQISSEVPQNLSASRPQDRQFILSSKKLLLSDSGFYLCAWSAGSYEQYFGPGTRLTVT.

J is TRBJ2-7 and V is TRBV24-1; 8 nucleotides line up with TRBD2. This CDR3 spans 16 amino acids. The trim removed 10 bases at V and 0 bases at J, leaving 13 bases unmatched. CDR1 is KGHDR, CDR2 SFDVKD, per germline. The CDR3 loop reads CATGPGGPFSSYEQYF. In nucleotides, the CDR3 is TGTGCCACTGGCCCGGGGGGGCCGTTTAGCTCCTACGAGCAGTACTTC.

The CDR3 protein is CATSDLGADTQYF. The CDR3 DNA reads as TGTGCCACCAGTGATTTGGGGGCTGATACGCAGTATTTT. The chain employs TRBV24-1 and TRBJ2-3, with D tentatively TRBD1 (5 bases). Trimming stripped 0 bases from V and 6 bases from J, with 6 bases between. Germline assignment: CDR1 KGHDR and CDR2 SFDVKD. This CDR3 is 13 amino acids long.

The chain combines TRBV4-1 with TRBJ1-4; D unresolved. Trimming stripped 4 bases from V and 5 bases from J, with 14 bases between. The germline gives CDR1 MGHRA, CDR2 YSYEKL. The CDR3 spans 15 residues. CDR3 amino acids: CASSRAMTRNEKLFF. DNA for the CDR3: TGCGCCAGCAGCCGAGCCATGACACGGAATGAAAAACTGTTTTTT.

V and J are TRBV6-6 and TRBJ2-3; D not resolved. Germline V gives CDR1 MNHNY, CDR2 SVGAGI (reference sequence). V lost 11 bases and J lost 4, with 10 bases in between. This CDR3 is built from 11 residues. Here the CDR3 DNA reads TGTGCCGTGACATTTTCAGATACGCAGTATTTT. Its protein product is CAVTFSDTQYF.

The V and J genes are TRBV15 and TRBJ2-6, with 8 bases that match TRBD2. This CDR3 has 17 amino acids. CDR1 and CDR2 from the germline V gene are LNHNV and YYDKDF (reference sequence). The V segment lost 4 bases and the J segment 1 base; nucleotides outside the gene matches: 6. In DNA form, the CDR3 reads TGTGCCACCAGCACGGCGGGGGGTCAATCTGGGGCCAACGTCCTGACTTTC. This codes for CATSTAGGQSGANVLTF.